This record looks at one TCR beta chain sequence and its context. The antigen is undetermined. These data are taken from a study of T cell responses to AZD1222 COVID-19 vaccine. Study-wide points: Of the AZD1222 recipients, only six or seven were seropositive at baseline. The reported proportion of spike-specific TCRs targeting unmutated variant regions was nearly half.

The V segment lost 5 bases and the J segment 0 bases; nucleotides outside the gene matches: 7. Looked up from germline, CDR1 is LNHDA and CDR2 is SQIVND (reference sequence). The CDR3 length is 16 residues. Clones were sequenced by immunoSEQ multiplex PCR, and TCRdb holds only the in-frame ones, with some missing. Of 85,000 to 110,000 clones in the sample, over 80% were seen once. Sequenced material: peripheral blood, taken on day 0 of AZD1222 vaccination. The chain uses TRBV19 and TRBJ2-7; TRBD1 aligns across 10 bases. The TCR comes from an adult in good health. The CDR3 region is CASSPRDRGFSYEQYF. In DNA, the CDR3 is TGTGCCAGTAGTCCCAGGGACAGGGGCTTCTCCTACGAGCAGTACTTC.